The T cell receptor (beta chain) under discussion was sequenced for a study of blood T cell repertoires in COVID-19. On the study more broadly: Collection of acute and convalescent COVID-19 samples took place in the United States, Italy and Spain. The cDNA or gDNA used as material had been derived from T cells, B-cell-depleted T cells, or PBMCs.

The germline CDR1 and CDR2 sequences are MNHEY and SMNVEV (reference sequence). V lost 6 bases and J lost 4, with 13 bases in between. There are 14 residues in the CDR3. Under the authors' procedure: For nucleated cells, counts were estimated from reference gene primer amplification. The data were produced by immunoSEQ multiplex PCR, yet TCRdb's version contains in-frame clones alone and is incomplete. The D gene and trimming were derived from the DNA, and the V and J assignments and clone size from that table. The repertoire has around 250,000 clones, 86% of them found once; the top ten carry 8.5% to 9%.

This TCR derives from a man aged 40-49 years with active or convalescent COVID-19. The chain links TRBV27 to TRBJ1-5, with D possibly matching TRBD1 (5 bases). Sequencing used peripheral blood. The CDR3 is CASSPTDTNQPQHF. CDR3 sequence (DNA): TGTGCCAGCAGCCCGACGGACACTAATCAGCCCCAGCATTTT.